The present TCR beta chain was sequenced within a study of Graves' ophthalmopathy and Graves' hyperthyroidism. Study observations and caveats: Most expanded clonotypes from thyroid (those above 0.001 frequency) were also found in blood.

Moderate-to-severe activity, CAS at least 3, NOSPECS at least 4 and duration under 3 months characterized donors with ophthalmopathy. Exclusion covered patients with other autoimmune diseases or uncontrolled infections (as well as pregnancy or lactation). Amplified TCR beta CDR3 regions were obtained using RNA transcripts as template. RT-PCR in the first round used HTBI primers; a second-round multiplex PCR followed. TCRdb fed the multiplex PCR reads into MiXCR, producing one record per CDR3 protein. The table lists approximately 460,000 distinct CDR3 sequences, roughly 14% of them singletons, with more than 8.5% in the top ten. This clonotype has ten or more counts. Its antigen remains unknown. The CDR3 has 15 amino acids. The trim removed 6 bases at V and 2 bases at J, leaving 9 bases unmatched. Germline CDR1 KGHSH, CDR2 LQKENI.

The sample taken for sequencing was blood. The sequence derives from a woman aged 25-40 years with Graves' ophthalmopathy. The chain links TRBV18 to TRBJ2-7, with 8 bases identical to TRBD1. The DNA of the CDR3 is TGTGCCAGCTCGCTGAGGACAGGGTGGGCCTACGAGCAGTACTTC. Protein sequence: CASSLRTGWAYEQYF.